This T cell receptor (beta chain) was sequenced during a study of cytomegalovirus exposure and HLA in healthy donors (TCRdb year 2017). Notes on the research overall: An earlier analysis of 587 of the donors reported approximately 300 Gb of sequence data and roughly 120 million unique TCR beta sequences obtained from roughly 170 million T cells. An early release covering about 600 HLA-typed donors comprised approximately 290 gigabases of sequencing data and approximately 80 million unique TCR sequences. Of the 300 to 500 genotyped donors, roughly 80% were placed in the genetic ancestry cluster associated with self-reported Caucasian donors. The study aimed to test whether signatures of past pathogen exposure could be identified by cataloging public T cell receptors. The study profiled the T cell repertoires of hundreds of subjects by immunosequencing and related them to cytomegalovirus serostatus. In addition to the first cohort of hundreds of subjects, a separate validation cohort of 120 different subjects was used. To predict cytomegalovirus infection status, the study combined high-throughput TCR immunosequencing, statistical association of individual TCRs with disease status, and machine learning. To study patterns of TCR occurrence, a later analysis re-analyzed previously published TCR beta repertoires from around 660 donors and added high-resolution HLA genotyping. In the later analysis, no new phenotypic data were used to find candidate immune exposures; instead, reliance was placed on TCR beta sequences and their occurrence across donors. An earlier analysis of around 580 of the donors used high-throughput TCR beta sequencing to judge whether each TCR beta V gene segment behaved as functional or pseudogenic. Alongside the repertoire data, information on donor age, sex, ethnicity and CMV serostatus was compiled. In a later genetic analysis, genome-wide SNP genotypes for about three fifths of the roughly 670 donors were used, and that subset was treated as a discovery cohort. All discovery cohort repertoires had been generated using a single sequencing platform. Both class I and class II loci were covered by HLA typing, at four-digit resolution. Typing coverage differed by locus: A, B, C, DRB1 and DQB1 were typed in about 620-630 donors, DQA1 in approximately 520, DPA1 in some 600, and DPB1 in approximately 450. Roughly five DR-DQ haplotypes were handled as single units for association and clustering, since linkage in the cohort was strong. Among roughly 400 genotyped donors of the cohort, an average of approximately 240,000 unique TCR beta nucleotide sequences were sequenced per donor, roughly 18% of them non-productive. What the study reported, not specific to this receptor: A later analysis found that TCR association rates varied across HLA loci, with DRB1 alleles showing the most associated TCRs and HLA-C alleles the fewest. Immune exposure information for the cohort was limited to CMV serostatus. Over 15 rarely observed V segments, including chromosome 9 orphons, were excluded from the earlier analysis of a few hundred of the donors because counts were too low. Assigning TCR associations to individual alleles was difficult when HLA alleles, especially DR and DQ, strongly co-occurred. A further reported finding was that TCR beta sequences accurately predicted the HLA-A and HLA-B alleles for most subjects in the first cohort. A later analysis associated around 16,000 TCR beta sequences with specific HLA alleles at a false discovery rate of 0.05. The study listed 164 TCR beta chains as associated with cytomegalovirus. In a later analysis, HLA-associated TCR beta chains were found to be more clonally expanded and to have lower generation probabilities than equally common non-associated chains. In both the original and validation cohorts, the classifier was reported to diagnose cytomegalovirus status with high specificity and sensitivity. It was suggested by the authors that the approach could potentially be generalized to other disease states and immunological phenotypes. In a later genetic analysis, fewer N-insertions in productive TCRs were reported among donors in an Asian-associated ancestry cluster than the roughly 640-donor mean. Only TCR beta chains were sequenced in this cohort, and the absence of alpha or paired-chain data limited detectable features. Because HLA typing was unavailable for some donors at each locus, only the typed subset was used in association tests. Linkage disequilibrium might explain the correlated functional status among segregating V segments, but an unknown experimental factor could not be ruled out. In vitro tests confirmed that a few of the cytomegalovirus-associated TCR beta chains recognize cytomegalovirus antigens. Some IMGT-functional V segments, including TRBV6-2 and TRBV6-3, could not be told apart with the 87-base-pair reads, so those segments were excluded. An earlier analysis of approximately 500 of the donors showed that most TCR beta V segments appeared in productive rearrangements either about 87% or about 30% of the time, which broadly matched IMGT annotations. A cluster of highly shared sequence variants was judged likely to represent a technical artifact of the sequencing pipeline. Sequencing depth was assumed to be roughly uniform across donors in the presence/absence analyses, though that assumption may not hold. Most CMV-associated TCR beta chains appeared to be HLA-restricted in a later analysis, and the HLA associations seemed to be driven largely by CMV exposure. Most TCR sequences were seen in very few donors, while some public TCRs were found in many individuals. V-gene and J-gene trimming of TCR beta chains was associated with a missense DCLRE1C variant in a later genetic analysis, and the association was replicated in an independent cohort. In a later analysis, several top co-occurrence clusters were reported to appear linked to parvovirus B19, influenza, CMV and Epstein-Barr virus.

A note on this clone: It lacks a known antigen. Qualities for individual bases were not recorded, and no much larger clone is one base off.

In total, fewer than 750 healthy bone marrow donors made up the cohort. At the time of sampling, all cohort members were nominally healthy, though unrecorded immune exposures were likely present. The donor tested CMV seropositive, placing the donor among the approximately 290 seropositive members of the cohort. Every donor gave a peripheral blood sample, and the peripheral blood mononuclear cells from that sample were used for TCR beta sequencing. The Qiagen DNeasy Blood Extraction Kit was used to extract genomic DNA from the blood cell samples. CDR1 MNHEY and CDR2 SMNVEV are derived from the germline V gene (reference sequence). From the cysteine through the phenylalanine, the CDR3 covers 15 amino acids. Only the CDR3 portion is preserved as DNA: 45 bases, with reading frame beginning at the first base. The V end loses 5 bases and the J end loses 1 base, and a stretch of 12 bases separates them.

Receptor libraries were prepared by the immunoSEQ multiplex PCR assay. For the multiplex PCR, a mixture combining 60 forward primers for TCR Vbeta segments and 13 reverse primers for TCR Jbeta segments was used. Amplification of the CDR3 region of rearranged TCR beta genes was performed with a multiplex PCR assay on genomic DNA. The amplified TCR beta libraries were sequenced on the Illumina HiSeq System as 87-base-pair reads. In the original analysis: Across the 700 or so repertoires, a later analysis counted roughly 84 million unique TCR beta chains, 8.5 million to 12 million of which were shared by at least two donors. Raw reads were error-corrected and collapsed into unique sequences by a nearest-neighbor algorithm in which closely related sequences were merged to remove PCR and sequencing errors. V, D and J gene segments were assigned by aligning CDR3 sequences to IMGT reference sequences. For a sequence to be retained, at least a six-nucleotide match to both a V gene segment and a J gene segment was required. A rearrangement was called productive if the CDR3 had no stop codons and remained in frame with V and J, and every other rearrangement was called non-productive. CDR3 was defined according to IMGT convention as the region running from the second conserved V-encoded cysteine to the conserved J-encoded phenylalanine. Sequences without an unambiguous match to a single V gene segment were excluded from the earlier analysis of over 500 of the donors. In an earlier analysis of some 590 of the donors, a V segment was called functional when productive rearrangements were above 56.7%, and segregating when the standard deviation between donors exceeded 5%. To diagnose cytomegalovirus status from the catalog of TCR beta chain sequences, a statistical classification framework was built. In a later analysis, TCR nucleotide sequences were compared against IMGT/GENE-DB human TR gene sequences so that V and J genes could be assigned. A later analysis assigned CDR3 sequences and most-parsimonious VDJ recombination scenarios with the TCRdist pipeline. A later analysis defined each TCR beta chain by its CDR3 amino acid sequence plus V-gene family, and excluded reads lacking a unique V-gene family. In a later analysis, 450 to 600 highly shared, low-generation-probability nucleotide sequences were removed to address suspected cross-contamination and a sequencing artifact. A later analysis calculated a clonal expansion index for each public chain from normalized within-repertoire ranks of inferred template counts. Generation probabilities in a later analysis came from a VDJ recombination model fitted to out-of-frame rearrangements, and those results were checked against IGoR. A later analysis scored TCR-TCR, TCR-HLA and TCR-CMV co-occurrence with hypergeometric tests, applying a repertoire-size bias correction to TCR pairs. A later analysis estimated false discovery rates by permuting HLA or CMV assignments 20 times. In a later analysis, co-occurring TCRs were grouped with DBSCAN, and TCRdist sequence similarity was added when clustering was performed within HLA-allele-positive subsets. Co-occurrence clustering excluded repertoires with fewer than 30,000 or more than 120,000 public chains, plus five with anomalous nucleotide sharing. TCRdb provides this immuneACCESS table in a form limited to in-frame rearrangements. Some clones are lacking; in checked studies, under half of them reflect an unresolved V gene, and why the rest are absent is not known. The DNA gave D and trimming, while V, J and clone size come from that table. This sample gives 65,000 to 85,000 clones in total; around 76% of them show up just once. Around 10% of the sample rests with the top ten.

The receptor's source is a male donor in good health and CMV-seropositive. Material: PBMCs. The chain was built from TRBV27 and TRBJ1-3; TRBD1 could be the D gene, as 6 bases match. The sequenced DNA is TGTGCCAGCAGTACCCAGGGGAGATCTGGAAACACCATATATTTT. Its protein product is CASSTQGRSGNTIYF.